The rows below give T cell receptor beta chains drawn from one sample of a study of siplizumab effects on memory and regulatory T cells. This table comes from immunoSEQ multiplex PCR, and its TCRdb copy is limited to in-frame clones, with some not included. The sample shows about 110,000 clones, about 91% of them seen only once. The sample comprised Tregs sorted from blood. These receptors all come from a human donor in good health. Each CDR3 is given with its conserved first and last residue. Fields, in order: CDR3 protein, V gene, J gene, clone size. Clone size appears in some rows only: once, few, many, or a class for an expanded clone.

cdr3_aa: CASSLKGGNTEAFF
v_call: TRBV5-1
j_call: TRBJ1-1
clone_size: once

cdr3_aa: CASSLARLEKLFF
v_call: TRBV7-9
j_call: TRBJ1-4
clone_size: .

cdr3_aa: CASSFGYTTQETQYF
v_call: TRBV5-1
j_call: TRBJ2-5
clone_size: .

cdr3_aa: CASSFTGPRAYEQYF
v_call: TRBV27
j_call: TRBJ2-7
clone_size: .

cdr3_aa: CATNTGTGITGELFF
v_call: TRBV15
j_call: TRBJ2-2
clone_size: once

cdr3_aa: CASSRQVDQPQHF
v_call: TRBV6-4
j_call: TRBJ1-5
clone_size: .

cdr3_aa: CASSPRGAGEQYF
v_call: TRBV6-6
j_call: TRBJ2-7
clone_size: .

cdr3_aa: CASSKAGVETQYF
v_call: TRBV7-9
j_call: TRBJ2-5
clone_size: .

cdr3_aa: CASSLFGRLNTEAFF
v_call: TRBV27
j_call: TRBJ1-1
clone_size: .

cdr3_aa: CASSPYEGRETQYF
v_call: TRBV5-5
j_call: TRBJ2-5
clone_size: .

cdr3_aa: CASSFPLAGGPYEQFF
v_call: TRBV7-8
j_call: TRBJ2-1
clone_size: .

cdr3_aa: CASSSIQDRGGADTQYF
v_call: TRBV7-6
j_call: TRBJ2-3
clone_size: .

cdr3_aa: CASGPGEGTDTQYF
v_call: TRBV6-1
j_call: TRBJ2-3
clone_size: .

cdr3_aa: CASSGLTEAFF
v_call: TRBV25-1
j_call: TRBJ1-1
clone_size: .

cdr3_aa: CASSLGPGQGVIGTEAFF
v_call: TRBV11-2
j_call: TRBJ1-1
clone_size: .

cdr3_aa: CAISTTGGAGNEQFF
v_call: TRBV10-3
j_call: TRBJ2-1
clone_size: .

cdr3_aa: CASSHPTETNTEAFF
v_call: TRBV6-5
j_call: TRBJ1-1
clone_size: .

cdr3_aa: CASSFREGSSTNEKLFF
v_call: TRBV7-8
j_call: TRBJ1-4
clone_size: .

cdr3_aa: CASSPGQGQPQHF
v_call: TRBV7-2
j_call: TRBJ1-5
clone_size: once

cdr3_aa: CASSYATGAKNIQYF
v_call: TRBV6-5
j_call: TRBJ2-4
clone_size: .

cdr3_aa: CASSSQGNQPQHF
v_call: TRBV7-2
j_call: TRBJ1-5
clone_size: .

cdr3_aa: CASSLRGGYEQYF
v_call: TRBV11-3
j_call: TRBJ2-7
clone_size: .

cdr3_aa: CASMISIYNSPLHF
v_call: TRBV2
j_call: TRBJ1-6
clone_size: few

cdr3_aa: CASYKVPPQSSGANVLTF
v_call: TRBV2
j_call: TRBJ2-6
clone_size: .

cdr3_aa: CASKGPVANQPQHF
v_call: TRBV19
j_call: TRBJ1-5
clone_size: .

cdr3_aa: CASSLDRVSYNEQFF
v_call: TRBV7-3
j_call: TRBJ2-1
clone_size: .

cdr3_aa: CAWSSGGYEQYF
v_call: TRBV30
j_call: TRBJ2-7
clone_size: .

cdr3_aa: CASSLWDTGELFF
v_call: TRBV27
j_call: TRBJ2-2
clone_size: .

cdr3_aa: CASSLGHGTGNTEAFF
v_call: TRBV7-9
j_call: TRBJ1-1
clone_size: .

cdr3_aa: CASSHNLRPRNEKLFF
v_call: TRBV19
j_call: TRBJ1-4
clone_size: .

cdr3_aa: CSVWGRSMNTEAFF
v_call: TRBV29-1
j_call: TRBJ1-1
clone_size: few

cdr3_aa: CASSQFGQMADTQYF
v_call: TRBV5-1
j_call: TRBJ2-3
clone_size: .

cdr3_aa: CASSPGTEYYGYTF
v_call: TRBV27
j_call: TRBJ1-2
clone_size: .

cdr3_aa: CASSEPGSTDTQYF
v_call: TRBV6-1
j_call: TRBJ2-3
clone_size: .

cdr3_aa: CATSRDRGREQYF
v_call: TRBV15
j_call: TRBJ2-7
clone_size: .

cdr3_aa: CASSLEGEQFF
v_call: TRBV7-9
j_call: TRBJ2-1
clone_size: .

cdr3_aa: CASSLDSLSEQYF
v_call: TRBV11-3
j_call: TRBJ2-7
clone_size: .

cdr3_aa: CATSGAGHYNEQFF
v_call: TRBV15
j_call: TRBJ2-1
clone_size: .

cdr3_aa: CASTPPGLGDYGYTF
v_call: TRBV19
j_call: TRBJ1-2
clone_size: .

cdr3_aa: CASSPRALGNYNEQFF
v_call: TRBV18
j_call: TRBJ2-1
clone_size: .

cdr3_aa: CASSSPTVQGTEAFF
v_call: TRBV7-9
j_call: TRBJ1-1
clone_size: .

cdr3_aa: CASSFGGRSYGYTF
v_call: TRBV7-9
j_call: TRBJ1-2
clone_size: .

cdr3_aa: CASSINGDRAVEQYF
v_call: TRBV18
j_call: TRBJ2-7
clone_size: .

cdr3_aa: CASSLVGDPQGAETQYF
v_call: TRBV5-1
j_call: TRBJ2-5
clone_size: once

cdr3_aa: CASSTPGEGGPFTVNEKLFF
v_call: TRBV27
j_call: TRBJ1-4
clone_size: .

cdr3_aa: CAWSPSQGTQYF
v_call: TRBV30
j_call: TRBJ2-5
clone_size: .

cdr3_aa: CASSSQTVSYNEQFF
v_call: TRBV5-4
j_call: TRBJ2-1
clone_size: .

cdr3_aa: CAISEGTYGYTF
v_call: TRBV10-3
j_call: TRBJ1-2
clone_size: few

cdr3_aa: CATSRGLQETQYF
v_call: TRBV15
j_call: TRBJ2-5
clone_size: .

cdr3_aa: CASSLRGGIGNEQFF
v_call: TRBV5-1
j_call: TRBJ2-1
clone_size: .

cdr3_aa: CASTWEGGYTF
v_call: TRBV19
j_call: TRBJ1-2
clone_size: few

cdr3_aa: CASSESKLAGGINEQYF
v_call: TRBV10-1
j_call: TRBJ2-7
clone_size: .

cdr3_aa: CASSLAREHGYTF
v_call: TRBV5-4
j_call: TRBJ1-2
clone_size: .

cdr3_aa: CASSEGTRQGWTGELFF
v_call: TRBV6-1
j_call: TRBJ2-2
clone_size: .

cdr3_aa: CASSFGQGAAYEQYF
v_call: TRBV19
j_call: TRBJ2-7
clone_size: .

cdr3_aa: CASSLIPYEQYF
v_call: TRBV5-6
j_call: TRBJ2-7
clone_size: .

cdr3_aa: CASSPVVNEQFF
v_call: TRBV18
j_call: TRBJ2-1
clone_size: .

cdr3_aa: CASSDRGFLEQYF
v_call: TRBV6-6
j_call: TRBJ2-7
clone_size: .

cdr3_aa: CASSFGNRGAGYTF
v_call: TRBV27
j_call: TRBJ1-2
clone_size: .

cdr3_aa: CASSYSQFSYEQYF
v_call: TRBV6-5
j_call: TRBJ2-7
clone_size: .